Following are 2 T cell receptor beta chains from one sample sequenced in a study of blood T cell repertoires in COVID-19. Some clones are missing from TCRdb's copy, which holds only in-frame ones; the method was immunoSEQ multiplex PCR. This sample carries some 150,000 clones, roughly 80% of them seen once, and the ten largest clones take 3.5% to 5%. Sequenced material: PBMCs or T cells enriched from blood (not recorded which). All receptors derive from a woman in her forties or fifties who had recovered from COVID-19.

V usage is TRBV18 and J usage is TRBJ2-5; TRBD1 matches at 9 bases. The CDR3 consists of 15 residues. CDR1 is KGHSH, CDR2 LQKENI, per germline. Germline trimming cut 6 bases from V and 5 bases from J; bases unmatched to any gene: 10. CDR3 nucleotides: TGTGCCAGCTCCCTCAACAGGGACAGGGCGGAGACCCAGTACTTC. This sequence encodes CASSLNRDRAETQYF.

The chain uses TRBV15 and TRBJ2-1; 8 nucleotides agree with TRBD2. Germline values: CDR1 LNHNV, CDR2 YYDKDF (reference sequence). CDR3 length equals 16 residues. After removal of 7 bases from V and 6 bases from J, the junction contained 14 bases not matched to a gene. CDR3 DNA: TGTGCCACCACTGATGGGGAAGGACTAGCAGGCAATGAGCAGTTCTTC. Translated: CATTDGEGLAGNEQFF.